Shown below are 20 T cell receptor beta chains from a single sample sequenced in a study of shared clonotypes between healthy human individuals. Generated by immunoSEQ multiplex PCR, the TCRdb table keeps only in-frame clones and is missing some. The sample lists over 850,000 clones, 75% to 80% seen once, with approximately 0.5% in the top ten. Sequencing input: memory CD4+ T cells from PBMCs. Subset reported: CD45RA-negative fraction. The receptors originated from a man younger than 35 in good health. Some clones in this sample may be carry-over from other donors' samples.

This CDR3 is CASSYGQGLRPQHF. In DNA, the CDR3 is TGTGCCAGCAGTTACGGCCAGGGACTTAGGCCCCAGCATTTT. The chain has TRBV6-6 and TRBJ1-5, with D possibly TRBD1 on 5 matching bases. Germline V gene sequence: CDR1 MNHNY, CDR2 SVGAGI (reference sequence). This CDR3 is built from 14 residues. The V and J ends lost 2 bases and 9 bases respectively, with 14 bases between them.

About this clone itself: The junction departs from the called germline gene at one end, perhaps through a read error. V gene TRBV11-1 combines with J gene TRBJ2-7; TRBD2 matches 12 bases. CDR3 length equals 13 residues. Germline CDR1 is SGHAT and CDR2 is FQDESV (reference sequence). The CDR3 nucleotides read TGTGCCAGCAGCTCCGATATCGGGACTAGCGGGCACTTC. This gives the protein CASSSDIGTSGHF. The full variable domain, completed using reference TRBV11-1 and TRBJ2-7, is EAEVAQSPRYKITEKSQAVAFWCDPISGHATLYWYRQILGQGPELLVQFQDESVVDDSQLPKDRFSAERLKGVDSTLKIQPAELGDSAMYLCASSSDIGTSGHFGPGTRLTVT.

The J gene is TRBJ2-1, the V gene TRBV2, with 7 bases that match TRBD1. This CDR3 is 14 amino acids long. V shed 4 bases, J shed 2 bases, and the junction held 2 bases outside the gene matches. The germline V gene encodes CDR1 SNHLY and CDR2 FYNNEI. The CDR3 loop reads CASSGDRAYNEQFF. The CDR3 nucleotides are TGTGCCAGCAGTGGAGACAGGGCCTACAATGAGCAGTTCTTC.

The J gene is TRBJ2-7, the V gene TRBV4-2; D possibly uses TRBD1 or TRBD2 (7 bases each). CDR1 and CDR2 from the germline V gene are LGHNA and YNFKEQ. V was trimmed by 3 bases and J by 2 bases, leaving 11 bases between them. The CDR3 spans 14 residues. The CDR3 loop reads CASSHPGGAYEQYF. The CDR3 nucleotides read TGTGCCAGCAGCCACCCAGGGGGGGCCTACGAGCAGTACTTC.

The chain recombines TRBV5-1 with TRBJ2-7; TRBD1 matches at 11 bases. In germline, CDR1 is SGHRS, CDR2 YFSETQ. Unmatched junction bases numbered 2, after V lost 0 bases and J lost 3 bases. This CDR3 is 15 amino acids long. The CDR3 reads CASSLGTGGVYEQYF. As DNA, the CDR3 is TGCGCCAGCAGCTTGGGGACAGGGGGCGTCTACGAGCAGTACTTC.

The gene calls are TRBV29-1 and TRBJ2-3; tentatively, D is TRBD2 (6 bases). Trimming stripped 6 bases from V and 7 bases from J, with 20 bases between. CDR1 SQVTM and CDR2 ANQGSEA come from the germline V gene. The CDR3 has 14 amino acids. The CDR3 reads CSVHRDWASYTQYF. The CDR3 DNA sequence: TGCAGCGTCCACCGGGACTGGGCATCATATACGCAGTATTTT.

The chain joins TRBV11-1 to TRBJ2-7, with 12 bases lining up with TRBD2. This CDR3 comprises 19 residues. Per germline, CDR1 SGHAT and CDR2 FQDESV (reference sequence). Trimming cost V 2 bases and J 3 bases; bases outside gene matches: 14. CDR3 sequence reads: CASSLYPDRGTSGYYEQYF. CDR3 DNA: TGTGCCAGCAGCTTATACCCGGACAGGGGGACTAGCGGGTACTACGAGCAGTACTTC.

In this sample, this clone turned up many times. V is TRBV7-9 and J is TRBJ1-1, with D uncertain. Per the germline V gene, CDR1 is SEHNR and CDR2 is FQNEAQ (reference sequence). This CDR3 has 13 amino acids. Trimming pared 3 bases from V and 4 bases from J, leaving 9 bases between. CDR3 coding DNA: TGTGCCAGCAGCTTCGATCGGGTCACTGAAGCTTTCTTT. It codes for CASSFDRVTEAFF.

The V and J genes are TRBV7-9 and TRBJ1-3; 7 bases are shared with TRBD1. V shed 3 bases and J 1 base; nucleotides not matched to a gene: 3. The length of the CDR3 is 15 residues. Germline V gene lookup returns CDR1 SEHNR and CDR2 FQNEAQ (reference sequence). CDR3 region: CASSLGTESGNTIYF. The CDR3 DNA reads TGTGCCAGCAGCTTGGGGACAGAGTCTGGAAACACCATATATTTT.

The V call is TRBV11-3, the J call TRBJ2-2; 10 bases fit TRBD2. V lost 5 bases to trimming and J lost 1 base; unmatched junction nucleotides: 4. The germline CDR1 and CDR2 sequences are SGHNT and YENEEA. There are 16 residues in the CDR3. The CDR3 coding sequence is TGTGCCAGCAGCGCCCGGACTAGCGGGAACACCGGGGAGCTGTTTTTT. This encodes CASSARTSGNTGELFF.

V is TRBV14 and J is TRBJ1-2, with D possibly TRBD1 on 6 matching bases. Per germline, CDR1 SGHDN and CDR2 FVKESK. This CDR3 spans 15 amino acids. The V gene lost 1 base and the J gene lost 5 bases, with 14 bases spanning the gap. CDR3 bases: TGTGCCAGCAGCCAAGGGCTCGGCAGGGGATATGGCTACACCTTC. Protein sequence: CASSQGLGRGYGYTF. Full variable domain (rest looked up from reference TRBV14 and TRBJ1-2): EAGVTQFPSHSVIEKGQTVTLRCDPISGHDNLYWYRRVMGKEIKFLLHFVKESKQDESGMPNNRFLAERTGGTYSTLKVQPAELEDSGVYFCASSQGLGRGYGYTFGSGTRLTVV.

A note on this clone: The same CDR3 arises from other DNA sequences in this sample as well. The chain carries TRBV28 and TRBJ2-7, with 10 positions matching TRBD2. The germline V gene has CDR1 MDHEN and CDR2 SYDVKM. Losses at the gene ends were 3 bases for V and 2 bases for J; bases not matched to a gene: 1. This CDR3 has 14 residues. The CDR3 DNA reads TGTGCCAGCAGTTTGCTAGCGGGAGCCTACGAGCAGTACTTC. It translates to CASSLLAGAYEQYF.

The CDR3 coding sequence is TGTGCCAGCAGCCCAAAGCGGGGGGTCCCTAACTATGGCTACACCTTC. Amino acid sequence: CASSPKRGVPNYGYTF. V and J are TRBV27 and TRBJ1-2; a weak D match, TRBD1 (5 bases). The germline V gene encodes CDR1 MNHEY and CDR2 SMNVEV (reference sequence). Trimming removed 6 bases from V and 0 bases from J, with 17 bases in between. The CDR3 is made up of 16 amino acids.

In this sample, this clone turned up many times. The chain carries TRBV4-1 and TRBJ1-1, with no clear D. Trimming stripped 7 bases from V and 3 bases from J, with 21 bases between. Per germline, CDR1 MGHRA and CDR2 YSYEKL. There are 16 residues in the CDR3. The CDR3 sequence: CASTYTSGRKYTEAFF. CDR3 sequence (DNA): TGCGCCAGCACCTACACCTCGGGGAGGAAGTACACTGAAGCTTTCTTT.

The chain is built from TRBV2 and TRBJ2-7; possible D gene TRBD1, 6 bases. V shed 5 bases and J shed 4 bases, with 30 bases lying between them. In germline, CDR1 is SNHLY, CDR2 FYNNEI. This CDR3 spans 19 amino acids. The CDR3: CASSHRSGTRDSVGYEQYF. CDR3 coding DNA: TGTGCCAGCAGTCACCGTTCCGGGACAAGAGATTCCGTCGGGTACGAGCAGTACTTC.

The V and J genes are TRBV6-5 and TRBJ1-4, with unresolved D. The CDR3 length is 15 residues. Germline assignment: CDR1 MNHEY and CDR2 SVGAGI. Trimming stripped 0 bases from V and 8 bases from J, with 13 bases between. In nucleotides, the CDR3 is TGTGCCAGCAGTTACTCTGGCCAGTTTGGGGAAAAACTGTTTTTT. Amino acid sequence: CASSYSGQFGEKLFF.

V usage is TRBV27 and J usage is TRBJ2-7, with D unresolved. Trimming pared 5 bases from V and 2 bases from J, leaving 22 bases between. The CDR3 totals 17 residues. Germline V lookup: CDR1 MNHEY, CDR2 SMNVEV (reference sequence). The CDR3 loop is CASSLAPFASNTYEQYF. The CDR3, as DNA: TGTGCCAGCAGTCTCGCCCCGTTTGCTTCCAATACCTACGAGCAGTACTTC.

The V gene is TRBV7-8, the J gene TRBJ2-7, with 11 bases lining up with TRBD2. Germline V gene sequence: CDR1 SGHVS, CDR2 FQNEAQ. Trimming at V came to 5 bases and at J to 3 bases, leaving 6 bases not matched to a gene. There are 15 residues in the CDR3. In DNA, the CDR3 is TGTGCCAGCAGCACGGGACTAGCGGCAATCTACGAGCAGTACTTC. Its protein is CASSTGLAAIYEQYF.

The chain has TRBV5-1 and TRBJ1-3, with a tentative D call TRBD1 (5 bases). The V and J ends lost 2 bases and 2 bases respectively, with 14 bases between them. Germline V gives CDR1 SGHRS, CDR2 YFSETQ. This CDR3 comprises 16 residues. This CDR3 reads CASSFSQGNPGNTIYF. Here the CDR3 DNA reads TGCGCCAGCAGCTTCTCGCAGGGAAACCCTGGAAACACCATATATTTT. Full variable domain (remainder filled in from reference TRBV5-1 and TRBJ1-3): KAGVTQTPRYLIKTRGQQVTLSCSPISGHRSVSWYQQTPGQGLQFLFEYFSETQRNKGNFPGRFSGRQFSNSRSEMNVSTLELGDSALYLCASSFSQGNPGNTIYFGEGSWLTVV.

The V gene is TRBV5-8, the J gene TRBJ1-2, with a possible D match to TRBD1 (5 bases). Germline lookup yields CDR1 SGHTS and CDR2 YDEGEE. Trimming pared 0 bases from V and 1 base from J, leaving 10 bases between. The CDR3 length is 15 residues. This CDR3 is CASSLGQGRNYGYTF. The CDR3 DNA is TGTGCCAGCAGCTTGGGGCAGGGACGTAACTATGGCTACACCTTC.